A single sample gave rise to the 24 T cell receptor beta chains below, sequenced in a study of early T cells in non-severe SARS-CoV-2 infection. A single record per CDR3 protein comes from TCRdb applying MiXCR to the 5' RACE reads. The profile covers 90,000 to 130,000 distinct CDR3 sequences, with roughly 12% appearing a single time and less than 4.5% taken by the ten largest. This specimen was whole blood, taken at baseline. Receptors originate from an adult who was a healthcare worker with PCR-confirmed SARS-CoV-2 infection or an uninfected control (not recorded which).

V usage is TRBV29-1 and J usage is TRBJ2-7, with D unresolved. This CDR3 has 11 residues. Germline-derived CDR1 and CDR2 are SQVTM and ANQGSEA. V lost 5 bases to trimming and J lost 3 bases, with 8 bases between them. CDR3 sequence: CSVSDGYEQYF. For the CDR3, the DNA is TGCAGCGTTAGTGACGGCTACGAGCAGTACTTC.

This clonotype came up many times. The CDR3 sequence: CASSADRRNTEAFF. In DNA form, the CDR3 reads TGTGCCAGCAGCGCCGACAGGCGGAACACTGAAGCTTTCTTT. The chain combines TRBV11-3 with TRBJ1-1, with TRBD1 as a possible D gene (6 bases). V lost 5 bases and J 1 base, leaving 11 bases between the germline ends. The CDR3 covers 14 residues. Germline V gene lookup returns CDR1 SGHNT and CDR2 YENEEA.

This clonotype turned up a few times. The chain joins TRBV25-1 to TRBJ2-3, with D possibly being TRBD2 (5 bases). Trimming took 5 bases from V and 6 from J, leaving 9 bases between them. Germline V CDR1 and CDR2: MGHDK, SYGVNS. There are 12 residues in the CDR3. The chain's CDR3 is CASSPGSDTQYF. CDR3 DNA: TGTGCCAGCAGTCCGGGATCCGATACGCAGTATTTT.

This clonotype was detected a few times. This chain connects TRBV10-3 to TRBJ2-7; D is perhaps TRBD1 (6 bases). V lost 5 bases and J lost 0, with 11 bases in between. The germline CDR1 and CDR2 sequences are ENHRY and SYGVKD. The CDR3 has 14 amino acids. CDR3 sequence reads: CAISRDTSSYEQYF. The CDR3 nucleotides read TGTGCCATCAGTCGGGACACTAGCTCCTACGAGCAGTACTTC.

The chain couples TRBV7-3 to TRBJ2-5, with 9 bases matching TRBD1. J was trimmed by 5 bases and V by 5 bases; bases with no gene match: 9. The CDR3 runs 15 residues. The germline V gene encodes CDR1 SGHTA and CDR2 FQGTGA. Written as DNA, the CDR3 is TGTGCCAGCAGCCCTAGGGCAGGGACAGGGGAGACCCAGTACTTC. Its protein is CASSPRAGTGETQYF.

This clonotype showed up many times. The chain carries TRBV7-3 and TRBJ1-5, with unresolved D. The CDR3 sequence is 18 residues long. From germline, CDR1 is SGHTA and CDR2 FQGTGA. V was trimmed by 2 bases and J by 4 bases, leaving 21 bases between them. CDR3 sequence (DNA): TGTGCCAGCAGCTTACCCCCCCGGGGTCTGCGGGAAAATCAGCCCCAGCATTTT. It specifies CASSLPPRGLRENQPQHF.

This clonotype appeared a few times. The chain has TRBV4-2 and TRBJ2-3; D gene ambiguous. CDR3 length equals 13 residues. CDR1 and CDR2 (germline): LGHNA, YNFKEQ. Trimming pared 0 bases from V and 9 bases from J, leaving 10 bases between. The CDR3 reads CASSQDQVDTQYF. The CDR3 bases are TGTGCCAGCAGCCAAGATCAAGTCGACACGCAGTATTTT.

This clonotype was seen at least ten times. The chain is built from TRBV6-1 and TRBJ1-1; tentatively, D is TRBD1 (6 bases). V lost 6 bases, J lost 0 bases, and 20 bases lay in between. Germline lookup yields CDR1 MNHNS and CDR2 SASEGT. The length of the CDR3 is 17 residues. CDR3 protein: CASRLTFQTGMNTEAFF. CDR3 nucleotides: TGTGCCAGCAGACTCACTTTCCAGACAGGCATGAACACTGAAGCTTTCTTT.

The genes are TRBV10-1 and TRBJ1-2; 7 bases map to TRBD1. Germline CDR1 WNHNN, CDR2 SYGVQD (reference sequence). The CDR3 length is 16 residues. The V segment lost 2 bases and the J segment 4 bases; nucleotides outside the gene matches: 10. CDR3 region: CASSEPLPGQTYGYTF. In DNA, the CDR3 is TGCGCCAGCAGTGAGCCCCTCCCGGGACAGACCTATGGCTACACCTTC.

This clonotype was seen ten or more times. The chain uses TRBV27 and TRBJ2-1; 12 positions agree with TRBD2. V trimming: 5 bases; J trimming: 9 bases; junction bases outside the gene matches: 17. The CDR3 has 18 amino acids. Germline V gene lookup returns CDR1 MNHEY and CDR2 SMNVEV (reference sequence). The CDR3 sequence: CASSLQRGASSGRGEQFF. CDR3 in DNA: TGTGCCAGCAGTCTCCAGCGCGGCGCGTCTAGCGGGAGGGGTGAGCAGTTCTTC.

This chain uses TRBV9 with TRBJ1-3; D perhaps matches TRBD1 (6 bases). V was shortened by 6 bases and J by 4 bases, with 17 bases between the two germline ends. Germline-derived CDR1 and CDR2 are SGDLS and YYNGEE. This CDR3 is 15 amino acids long. CDR3 sequence: CASTKGAGEGNTIYF. CDR3 in DNA: TGTGCCAGCACCAAAGGGGCAGGGGAAGGAAACACCATATATTTT.

This clonotype occurred many times. The rearrangement joins TRBV7-2 to TRBJ2-2; D gene uncertain. Germline V gives CDR1 SGHTA, CDR2 FQGNSA. There are 16 residues in the CDR3. The V and J ends lost 1 base and 6 bases respectively, with 15 bases between them. The CDR3 region has the DNA TGTGCCAGCAGCTTAGAAAGGGCGAGTATTGCCGGGGAGCTGTTTTTT. This translates into CASSLERASIAGELFF.

A few counts support this clonotype. This chain joins TRBV7-6 and TRBJ2-7; TRBD2 matches 7 bases. CDR1 is SGHVS and CDR2 is FNYEAQ in the germline V gene. This CDR3 is built from 15 residues. Losses at the gene ends were 5 bases for V and 1 base for J; bases not matched to a gene: 8. CDR3 DNA sequence: TGTGCCAGCAGCACCGCCGGGACTACGTCCTACGAGCAGTACTTC. This translates into CASSTAGTTSYEQYF.

This clonotype was picked up a small number of times. The chain recombines TRBV28 with TRBJ2-1, with D maybe TRBD1 (6 bases). CDR3 length equals 16 residues. Germline V gene sequence: CDR1 MDHEN, CDR2 SYDVKM. Between the trimmed V and J ends, which lost 5 bases and 4 bases, there was a span of 18 bases. The CDR3 loop reads CASSTQGWREYNEQFF. DNA for the CDR3: TGTGCCAGCAGTACACAGGGTTGGAGAGAGTACAATGAGCAGTTCTTC. The complete variable domain, with remaining parts taken from reference TRBV28 and TRBJ2-1, reads DVKVTQSSRYLVKRTGEKVFLECVQDMDHENMFWYRQDPGLGLRLIYFSYDVKMKEKGDIPEGYSVSREKKERFSLILESASTNQTSMYLCASSTQGWREYNEQFFGPGTRLTVL.

This clonotype was counted many times. The V and J genes are TRBV18 and TRBJ1-1, with D possibly matching TRBD1 (5 bases). Germline CDR1 reads KGHSH; CDR2 reads LQKENI. The CDR3 extends over 14 amino acids. V was pared by 3 bases and J by 7 bases, with 15 bases between. CDR3 amino acids: CASSPETGTGEAFF. The CDR3 DNA reads TGTGCCAGCTCACCGGAAACCGGGACCGGTGAAGCTTTCTTT.

V and J are TRBV3-1 and TRBJ2-3; TRBD2 is a possible D gene (5 bases). Germline CDR1 is LGHDT and CDR2 is YNNKEL (reference sequence). Trimming removed 1 base from V and 4 bases from J, with 12 bases in between. The CDR3 length is 15 residues. CDR3 nucleotides: TGTGCCAGCAGCCAAGCCGACCGGGGTTCAGATACGCAGTATTTT. Residues: CASSQADRGSDTQYF.

This clonotype was observed a few times. The chain combines TRBV4-1 with TRBJ2-5, with no clear D. V lost 0 bases and J 1 base, leaving 12 bases between the germline ends. Germline V gene lookup returns CDR1 MGHRA and CDR2 YSYEKL. The CDR3 totals 16 residues. The DNA of the CDR3 is TGCGCCAGCAGCCAAGATCAATGGGCCTTCCAAGAGACCCAGTACTTC. Translation gives CASSQDQWAFQETQYF.

This clonotype appeared a few times. The chain uses TRBV20-1 and TRBJ2-7; D possibly matches TRBD1 or TRBD2 (7 bases each). V gave up 3 bases and J gave up 2 bases, with 17 bases separating them. Germline lookup yields CDR1 DFQATT and CDR2 SNEGSKA (reference sequence). The CDR3 is made up of 15 amino acids. The CDR3 sequence is CSASQGGHDTYEQYF. Written as DNA, the CDR3 is TGCAGTGCTAGTCAGGGGGGGCATGATACCTACGAGCAGTACTTC.

V and J are TRBV10-3 and TRBJ1-2; D unclear. The CDR3 sequence is 12 residues long. Germline CDR1 is ENHRY and CDR2 is SYGVKD. Trimming removed 4 bases from V and 8 bases from J, with 11 bases in between. The CDR3 nucleotides are TGTGCCATCAGTGCGGCAGGCGACGGCTACACCTTC. Translation gives CAISAAGDGYTF.

This clonotype has just a few counts. This chain joins TRBV20-1 and TRBJ2-3; D not resolved. Trimming left V 5 bases short and J 0 bases short, with 12 bases between. The CDR3 is 14 amino acids. Germline loops: CDR1 DFQATT, CDR2 SNEGSKA (reference sequence). This CDR3 reads CSAESESSTDTQYF. The CDR3 DNA sequence: TGCAGTGCTGAGAGTGAGTCTAGCACAGATACGCAGTATTTT.

This clonotype has a handful of counts. The rearrangement joins TRBV7-6 to TRBJ2-1; the D is unclear. Trimming pared 4 bases from V and 9 bases from J, leaving 19 bases between. The CDR3 sequence is 15 residues long. CDR1 is SGHVS, CDR2 FNYEAQ, per germline. The CDR3, as DNA: TGTGCCAGCAGCTCTCCTTTCGGAGTGGTTGGTGAGCAGTTCTTC. Protein: CASSSPFGVVGEQFF.

Points on this clonotype: Relative to the germline gene, one junction end is altered; a read error may explain this. The chain recombines TRBV6-5 with TRBJ2-7; D might be TRBD1 (5 bases). The germline V gene encodes CDR1 MNHEY and CDR2 SVGAGI. The length of the CDR3 is 14 residues. CDR3 region: CASSYGQGSFEQYF. The CDR3 bases are TGTGCCAGCAGTTACGGGCAGGGATCCTTCGAGCAGTACTTC.

About this clonotype: This may be a read error: a much more frequent sequence differs by one nucleotide. The CDR3 does not close with the conserved phenylalanine or tryptophan, likely indicating a read error. The chain employs TRBV18 and TRBJ1-1; perhaps TRBD1 as D (6 bases). The germline V and J ends were trimmed by 3 bases and 1 base, with 9 bases remaining between them. The CDR3 extends over 14 amino acids. Germline V lookup: CDR1 KGHSH, CDR2 LQKENI. The chain's CDR3 is CASSPVTGNTEAFL. The CDR3 DNA follows: TGTGCCAGCTCACCCGTGACAGGGAACACTGAAGCTTTCCTT.

This clonotype was counted a few times. The genes are TRBV2 and TRBJ2-1; 11 nucleotides match TRBD2. V shed 7 bases, J shed 0 bases, and the junction held 11 bases outside the gene matches. CDR1 and CDR2 from the germline V gene are SNHLY and FYNNEI. The CDR3 is made up of 18 amino acids. CDR3 sequence (DNA): TGTGCCAGCATGACTAGCGGGGTGTGGGGCAGCTCCTACAATGAGCAGTTCTTC. This translates into CASMTSGVWGSSYNEQFF.